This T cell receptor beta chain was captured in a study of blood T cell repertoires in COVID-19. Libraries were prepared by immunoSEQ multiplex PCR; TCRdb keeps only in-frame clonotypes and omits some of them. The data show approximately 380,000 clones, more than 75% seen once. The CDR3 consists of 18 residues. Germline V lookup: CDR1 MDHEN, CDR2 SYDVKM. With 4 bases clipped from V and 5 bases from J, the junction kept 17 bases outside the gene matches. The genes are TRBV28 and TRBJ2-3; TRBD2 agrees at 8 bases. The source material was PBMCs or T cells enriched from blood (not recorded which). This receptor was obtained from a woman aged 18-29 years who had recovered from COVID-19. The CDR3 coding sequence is TGTGCCAGCAGTTCCGTCGTGCAGCGGGGGATTCGGGGAGATACGCAGTATTTT. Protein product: CASSSVVQRGIRGDTQYF. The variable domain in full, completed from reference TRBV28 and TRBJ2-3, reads DVKVTQSSRYLVKRTGEKVFLECVQDMDHENMFWYRQDPGLGLRLIYFSYDVKMKEKGDIPEGYSVSREKKERFSLILESASTNQTSMYLCASSSVVQRGIRGDTQYFGPGTRLTVL.